This T cell receptor (beta chain) was captured by sequencing in a study of control samples from healthy donors and cancer patients. Profiling relied on immunoSEQ multiplex PCR, and the TCRdb table lists in-frame clones only, not all of them. The table includes some 140,000 clones, 85% to 90% detected once. Trimming at V came to 6 bases and at J to 2 bases, leaving 8 bases not matched to a gene. This CDR3 has 15 residues. From germline, CDR1 is MNHEY and CDR2 SVGAGI. The TCR originated in a man in his forties or fifties with head and neck cancer. V is TRBV6-5 and J is TRBJ2-7; 9 nucleotides match TRBD1. Material for sequencing was PBMCs. DNA of the CDR3: TGTGCCAGCAGCCTGGACAGGGGACAGGCCTACGAGCAGTACTTC. Protein: CASSLDRGQAYEQYF.